A selection of T cell receptor beta chains follows, all from one sample in a study of human T cells and chemical hapten exposure. TCRdb used MiXCR to reprocess the RACE reads, holding one entry per CDR3 protein. This sample yields about 82,000 distinct CDR3 sequences, of which 6.6% are seen a single time; 1% to 1.5% belongs to the top ten. The sequences come from whole blood, collected in connection with sensitization to the hapten diphenylcyclopropenone (DPC). The receptor set was obtained from a woman in her 30s with alopecia areata. Some clones in this sample may be carry-over from other donors' samples. Each CDR3 is given with its conserved first and last residue. The D gene is left open where the match is weak. Clone size is not always given. Where it is, it says once, few, many or a class for expanded clones.

>TRBJ2-7|TRBD1|.|TRBV5-1
CASSKTGSDYEQYF
TGCGCCAGCAGCAAGACAGGGTCAGACTACGAGCAGTACTTC
>TRBJ1-1|.|many|TRBV21-1
CASSLRTGEAFF
TGTGCCAGCAGCCTACGTACTGGTGAAGCTTTCTTT
>TRBJ1-3|.|many|TRBV12-3/TRBV12-4
CASSLNPWVSGNTIYF
TGTGCCAGCAGTCTAAACCCTTGGGTCTCTGGAAACACCATATATTTT
>TRBJ1-6|.|.|TRBV15
CATSRKKSQSSSYNSPLHF
TGTGCCACCAGCAGGAAGAAAAGCCAGTCCAGCTCCTATAATTCACCCCTCCACTTT
>TRBJ1-6|TRBD1|few|TRBV2
CASIGQGGNSPLHF
TGTGCCAGCATCGGACAGGGGGGGAATTCACCCCTCCACTTT
>TRBJ2-7|.|few|TRBV7-9
CASSLGQGTYEQYF
TGTGCCAGCAGCTTAGGCCAGGGTACCTACGAGCAGTACTTC
>TRBJ1-2|.|many|TRBV7-9
CASSPWDGYGYTF
TGTGCCAGCAGCCCGTGGGACGGGTATGGCTACACCTTC
>TRBJ2-2|.|few|TRBV5-1
CASSLSSAGELFF
TGCGCCAGCAGCTTAAGTTCTGCCGGGGAGCTGTTTTTT
>TRBJ1-5|TRBD1|many|TRBV20-1
CSARGTGVENQPQHF
TGCAGTGCTAGAGGAACAGGGGTAGAAAATCAGCCCCAGCATTTT
>TRBJ2-6|.|many|TRBV6-1
CASSEVLGANVLTF
TGTGCCAGCAGTGAAGTACTCGGGGCCAACGTCCTGACTTTC
>TRBJ1-6|.|many|TRBV11-2
CASYRIGKNSPLHF
TGTGCCAGCTACAGAATCGGGAAAAATTCACCCCTCCACTTT
>TRBJ2-5|.|many|TRBV7-2
CASSFQGQETQYF
TGTGCCAGCAGCTTCCAGGGGCAAGAGACCCAGTACTTC
>TRBJ2-1|.|many|TRBV5-1
CASSVGAGNEQFF
TGCGCCAGCAGCGTGGGGGCTGGCAATGAGCAGTTCTTC
>TRBJ2-3|TRBD2|.|TRBV6-5
CASSSYAGGGSTDTQYF
TGTGCCAGCAGTTCCTATGCGGGGGGGGGTAGCACAGATACGCAGTATTTT
>TRBJ2-2|TRBD2|many|TRBV5-1
CASSQQRGGNTGELFF
TGCGCCAGCAGCCAGCAGCGGGGGGGGAACACCGGGGAGCTGTTTTTT
>TRBJ1-1|.|many|TRBV13
CASKDQIRGEAFF
TGTGCCAGCAAAGATCAAATCCGGGGTGAAGCTTTCTTT
>TRBJ1-5|.|few|TRBV7-9
CASSLGGLNQPQHF
TGTGCCAGCAGCTTGGGGGGACTCAATCAGCCCCAGCATTTT
>TRBJ2-5|.|.|TRBV20-1
CSADGSEETQYF
TGCAGTGCTGACGGCTCGGAAGAGACCCAGTACTTC
>TRBJ1-5|.|many|TRBV20-1
CSARVSNQPQHF
TGCAGTGCTCGAGTGAGCAATCAGCCCCAGCATTTT
>TRBJ1-2|.|many|TRBV2
CASSELTPDGGYGYTF
TGTGCCAGCAGTGAATTAACCCCTGACGGGGGCTATGGCTACACCTTC
>TRBJ1-2|.|many|TRBV4-1
CASSQDQQGTWNYGYTF
TGCGCCAGCAGCCAAGATCAACAGGGAACTTGGAACTATGGCTACACCTTC
>TRBJ1-2|TRBD1|many|TRBV5-1
CASSMLGQGAYGYTF
TGCGCCAGCAGCATGTTAGGGCAGGGGGCCTATGGCTACACCTTC
>TRBJ1-2|.|many|TRBV3-1
CASSQGQAYTF
TGTGCCAGCAGCCAAGGACAGGCGTACACCTTC
>TRBJ2-5|.|few|TRBV18
CASSPPTGTQYF
TGTGCCAGCTCACCACCAACCGGGACCCAGTACTTC
>TRBJ1-1|.|many|TRBV20-1
CSARDPQGEDTEAFF
TGCAGTGCTAGAGACCCCCAGGGCGAGGACACTGAAGCTTTCTTT
>TRBJ2-1|.|few|TRBV2
CASGRIANEQFF
TGTGCCAGCGGAAGGATAGCTAATGAGCAGTTCTTC
>TRBJ1-2|.|many|TRBV30
CAWSVPAGVTIYGYTF
TGTGCCTGGAGTGTTCCGGCCGGGGTAACCATCTATGGCTACACCTTC
>TRBJ1-2|.|many|TRBV16
CASSGYDRRDGYTF
TGTGCCAGCAGCGGATACGACAGGAGGGATGGCTACACCTTC
>TRBJ2-1|.|few|TRBV6-5
CASSYHTGPNEQFF
TGTGCCAGCAGTTACCACACTGGGCCCAATGAGCAGTTCTTC
>TRBJ1-1|TRBD1|few|TRBV5-6
CASSYGTGRWETEAFF
TGTGCCAGCAGCTACGGGACAGGCCGCTGGGAGACTGAAGCTTTCTTT
>TRBJ1-1|TRBD1|many|TRBV29-1
CSVDLRGQTNTEAFF
TGCAGCGTTGATCTAAGGGGACAGACGAACACTGAAGCTTTCTTT
>TRBJ2-3|.|many|TRBV20-1
CSAPGPGRQSTDTQYF
TGCAGTGCCCCCGGCCCCGGCAGGCAAAGCACAGATACGCAGTATTTT
>TRBJ2-2|TRBD1|many|TRBV5-4
CASSLVNRGTGELFF
TGTGCCAGCAGCTTGGTCAACAGGGGCACCGGGGAGCTGTTTTTT
>TRBJ2-6|.|many|TRBV5-1
CASSVQTGGANVLTF
TGCGCCAGCTCAGTACAAACCGGGGGGGCCAACGTCCTGACTTTC
>TRBJ2-5|.|many|TRBV7-8
CASSFRSRETQYF
TGTGCCAGCAGCTTTCGTTCGAGAGAGACCCAGTACTTC
>TRBJ2-3|.|many|TRBV30
CAWSEGFTDTQYF
TGTGCCTGGAGTGAGGGTTTCACAGATACGCAGTATTTT
>TRBJ1-1|.|many|TRBV5-1
CASSLKGWARGALNTEAFF
TGCGCCAGCAGCTTGAAAGGTTGGGCCCGGGGGGCCCTTAACACTGAAGCTTTCTTT